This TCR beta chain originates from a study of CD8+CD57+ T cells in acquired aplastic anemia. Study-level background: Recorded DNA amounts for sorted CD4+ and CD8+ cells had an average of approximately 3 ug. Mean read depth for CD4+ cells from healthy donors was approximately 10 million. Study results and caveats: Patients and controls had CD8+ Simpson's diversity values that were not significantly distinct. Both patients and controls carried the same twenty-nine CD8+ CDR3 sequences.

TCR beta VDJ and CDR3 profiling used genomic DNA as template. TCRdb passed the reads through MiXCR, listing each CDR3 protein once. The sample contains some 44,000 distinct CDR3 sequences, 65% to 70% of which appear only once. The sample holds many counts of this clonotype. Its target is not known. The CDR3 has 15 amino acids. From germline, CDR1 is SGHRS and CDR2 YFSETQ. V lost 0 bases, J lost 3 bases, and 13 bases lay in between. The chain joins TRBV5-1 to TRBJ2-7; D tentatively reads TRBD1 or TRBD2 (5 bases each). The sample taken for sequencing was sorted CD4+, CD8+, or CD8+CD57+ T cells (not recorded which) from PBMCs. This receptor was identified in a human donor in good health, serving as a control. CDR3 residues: CASSLAFGASYEQYF. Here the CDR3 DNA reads TGCGCCAGCAGCTTGGCCTTCGGGGCGAGCTACGAGCAGTACTTC.